A single sample is the source of the 5 T cell receptor beta chains below, sequenced in a study of T cells after yellow fever vaccination. MiXCR, run by TCRdb on the 5' RACE reads, gives a single entry per CDR3 protein. The table lists 250,000 to 400,000 distinct CDR3 sequences, 4.1% of them singletons. This sample comprised PBMCs, obtained 5 days after the yellow fever booster vaccination. All receptors derive from a man aged 18 to 30 who received the YFV17D yellow fever vaccine.

The chain combines TRBV19 with TRBJ2-5; D gene uncertain. The CDR3 consists of 13 residues. Per the germline V gene, CDR1 is LNHDA and CDR2 is SQIVND (reference sequence). V lost 5 bases and J lost 1, with 8 bases in between. The CDR3 nucleotides read TGTGCCAGTAGTGAGGTCCGCCAAGAGACCCAGTACTTC. It encodes CASSEVRQETQYF. The variable domain in full, with the rest retrieved from reference TRBV19 and TRBJ2-5, is DGGITQSPKYLFRKEGQNVTLSCEQNLNHDAMYWYRQDPGQGLRLIYYSQIVNDFQKGDIAEGYSVSREKKESFPLTVTSAQKNPTAFYLCASSEVRQETQYFGPGTRLLVL.

This clonotype was counted many times. The V call is TRBV7-6, the J call TRBJ2-3, with D possibly TRBD2 on 8 matching bases. V lost 7 bases to trimming and J lost 8 bases, with 16 bases between them. In germline, CDR1 is SGHVS, CDR2 FNYEAQ. There are 13 residues in the CDR3. The chain's CDR3 is CASTGGGLSTQYF. CDR3 coding DNA: TGTGCCAGCACGGGAGGGGGCCTTTCTACGCAGTATTTT.

This clonotype was counted many times. V is TRBV5-6 and J is TRBJ2-1; either TRBD1 or TRBD2 may supply D (5 bases each). This CDR3 is 12 amino acids long. Germline CDR1 is SGHDT and CDR2 is YYEEEE. Trimming left V 4 bases short and J 6 bases short, with 8 bases between. The CDR3 sequence is CASSRDGNEQFF. CDR3 in DNA: TGTGCCAGCAGCCGGGACGGCAATGAGCAGTTCTTC.

This clonotype was observed many times. The genes are TRBV7-8 and TRBJ2-2; 7 nucleotides align to TRBD2. This CDR3 is 19 amino acids long. From germline, CDR1 is SGHVS and CDR2 FQNEAQ. The trim removed 2 bases at V and 6 bases at J, leaving 18 bases unmatched. CDR3 sequence reads: CASSLLFSLGGGGSGELFF. CDR3 in DNA: TGTGCCAGCAGCTTATTGTTTAGTCTTGGTGGCGGGGGTTCCGGGGAGCTGTTTTTT.

This clonotype showed up many times. The chain employs TRBV5-1 and TRBJ2-1; D is possibly TRBD1 or TRBD2 (5 bases each). Germline lookup yields CDR1 SGHRS and CDR2 YFSETQ. Trimming cost V 4 bases and J 6 bases, with 14 bases left between them. This CDR3 comprises 14 residues. The CDR3 nucleotides are TGCGCCAGCAGCGTTACGGGGACCGGCAATGAGCAGTTCTTC. Amino acid sequence: CASSVTGTGNEQFF.